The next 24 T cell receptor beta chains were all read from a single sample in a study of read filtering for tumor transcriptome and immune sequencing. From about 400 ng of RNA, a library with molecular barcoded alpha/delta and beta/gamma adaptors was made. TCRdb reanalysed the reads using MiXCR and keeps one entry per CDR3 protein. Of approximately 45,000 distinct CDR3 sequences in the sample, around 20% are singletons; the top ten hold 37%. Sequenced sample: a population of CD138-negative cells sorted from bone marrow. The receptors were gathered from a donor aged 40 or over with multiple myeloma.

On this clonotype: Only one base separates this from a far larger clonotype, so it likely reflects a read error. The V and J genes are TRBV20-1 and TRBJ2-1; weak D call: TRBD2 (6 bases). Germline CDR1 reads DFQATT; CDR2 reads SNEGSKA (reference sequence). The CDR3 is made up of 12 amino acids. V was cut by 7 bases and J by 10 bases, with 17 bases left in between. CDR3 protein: CSVGRNSYEQFF. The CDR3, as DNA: TGCAGTGTAGGGAGGAACTCCTACGAGCAGTTCTTC.

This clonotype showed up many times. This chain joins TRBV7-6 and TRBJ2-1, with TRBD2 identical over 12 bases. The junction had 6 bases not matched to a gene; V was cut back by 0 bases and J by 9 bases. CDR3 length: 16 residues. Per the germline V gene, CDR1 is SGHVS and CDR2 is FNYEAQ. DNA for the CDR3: TGTGCCAGCAGCTTAGCGCGGACTAGCGGGACCTCTGAGCAGTTCTTC. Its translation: CASSLARTSGTSEQFF.

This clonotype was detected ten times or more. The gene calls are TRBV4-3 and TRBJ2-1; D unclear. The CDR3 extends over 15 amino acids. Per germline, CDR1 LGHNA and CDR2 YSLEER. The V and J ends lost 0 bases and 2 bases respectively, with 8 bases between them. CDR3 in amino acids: CASSQDEGPYNEQFF. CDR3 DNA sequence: TGCGCCAGCAGCCAAGATGAAGGGCCCTACAATGAGCAGTTCTTC.

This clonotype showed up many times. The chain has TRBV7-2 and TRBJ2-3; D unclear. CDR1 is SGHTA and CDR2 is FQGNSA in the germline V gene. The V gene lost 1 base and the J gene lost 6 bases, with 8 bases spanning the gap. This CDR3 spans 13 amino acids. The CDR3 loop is CASSLEIRDTQYF. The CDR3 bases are TGTGCCAGCAGCTTAGAGATCCGGGATACGCAGTATTTT.

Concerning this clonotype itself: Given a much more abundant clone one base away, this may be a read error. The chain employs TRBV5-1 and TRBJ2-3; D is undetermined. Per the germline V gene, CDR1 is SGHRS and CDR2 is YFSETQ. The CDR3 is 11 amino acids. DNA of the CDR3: TGCGCCAGCAGCTTTCCAGATACGCGGTATTTT. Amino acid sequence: CASSFPDTRYF.

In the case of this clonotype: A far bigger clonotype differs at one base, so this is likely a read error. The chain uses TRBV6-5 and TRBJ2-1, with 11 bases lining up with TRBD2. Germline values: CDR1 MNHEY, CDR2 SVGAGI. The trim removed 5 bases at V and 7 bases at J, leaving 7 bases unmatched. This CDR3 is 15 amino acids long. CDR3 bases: TGTGCCAGCAGTAAATCGATAGCGGGAGGGAATGAGCAGTTCTTC. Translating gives CASSKSIAGGNEQFF.

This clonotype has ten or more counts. The CDR3 bases are TGTGCCAGCAGCGAAAGGGACGGGAACACTGAAGCTTTCTTT. Translation gives CASSERDGNTEAFF. The V call is TRBV5-4, the J call TRBJ1-1; a possible D gene is TRBD1 (5 bases). The germline V gene has CDR1 SGHNT and CDR2 YYREEE (reference sequence). This CDR3 is 14 amino acids long. Trimming removed 4 bases at V and 1 base at J, with 11 bases between.

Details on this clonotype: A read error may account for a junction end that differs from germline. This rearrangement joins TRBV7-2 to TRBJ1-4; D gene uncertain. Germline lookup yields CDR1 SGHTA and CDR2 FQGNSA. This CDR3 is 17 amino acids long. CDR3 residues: CVSSPSNSVVMHEKLFF. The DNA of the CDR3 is TGTGTCAGCAGCCCCTCAAATTCAGTAGTTATGCATGAAAAACTCTTTTTT.

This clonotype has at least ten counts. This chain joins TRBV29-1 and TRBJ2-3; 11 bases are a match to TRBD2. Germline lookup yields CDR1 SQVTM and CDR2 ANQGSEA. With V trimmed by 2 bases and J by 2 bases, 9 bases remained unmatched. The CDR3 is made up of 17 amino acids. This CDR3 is CSVESPLAGAITDTQYF. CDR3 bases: TGCAGCGTTGAATCACCACTAGCGGGAGCCATCACAGATACGCAGTATTTT.

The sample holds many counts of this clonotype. The CDR3 DNA reads as TGTGCCAGCAGAATCGGAACGGGAGGTCCCAATGAGCAGTTCTTC. This codes for CASRIGTGGPNEQFF. The chain employs TRBV7-9 and TRBJ2-1, with 7 bases that match TRBD2. The CDR3 length is 15 residues. Germline V gene data show CDR1 as SEHNR and CDR2 as FQNEAQ (reference sequence). Losses at the gene ends were 6 bases for V and 6 bases for J; bases not matched to a gene: 11.

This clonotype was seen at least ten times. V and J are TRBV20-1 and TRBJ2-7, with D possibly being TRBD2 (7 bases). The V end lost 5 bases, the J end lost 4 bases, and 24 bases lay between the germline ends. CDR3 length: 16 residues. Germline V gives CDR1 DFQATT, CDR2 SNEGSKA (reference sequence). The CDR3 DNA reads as TGCAGTGCTTTGGCTGGGGGGGCCAGACCCTTTTACGAGCAGTACTTC. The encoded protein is CSALAGGARPFYEQYF.

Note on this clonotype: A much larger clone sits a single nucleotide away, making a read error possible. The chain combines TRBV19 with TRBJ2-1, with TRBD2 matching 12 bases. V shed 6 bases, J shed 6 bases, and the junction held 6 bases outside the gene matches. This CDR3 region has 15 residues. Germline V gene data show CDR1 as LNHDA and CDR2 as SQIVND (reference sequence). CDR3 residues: CASRLTSGSSNEQFF. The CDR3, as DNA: TGTGCCAGTAGGCTGACTAGCGGGAGTTCCAATGAGCAGTTCTTC.

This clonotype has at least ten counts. This CDR3 is CASSLGHSSYNEQFF. DNA of the CDR3: TGTGCCAGCAGCTTAGGACATAGCTCCTACAATGAGCAGTTCTTC. The chain joins TRBV7-3 to TRBJ2-1; the D gene is possibly TRBD1 (5 bases). The CDR3 length is 15 residues. CDR1 and CDR2 from the germline V gene are SGHTA and FQGTGA. V shed 2 bases and J shed 0 bases, with 8 bases lying between them. The variable domain in full, with the rest retrieved from reference TRBV7-3 and TRBJ2-1, is GAGVSQTPSNKVTEKGKYVELRCDPISGHTALYWYRQSLGQGPEFLIYFQGTGAADDSGLPNDRFFAVRPEGSVSTLKIQRTERGDSAVYLCASSLGHSSYNEQFFGPGTRLTVL.

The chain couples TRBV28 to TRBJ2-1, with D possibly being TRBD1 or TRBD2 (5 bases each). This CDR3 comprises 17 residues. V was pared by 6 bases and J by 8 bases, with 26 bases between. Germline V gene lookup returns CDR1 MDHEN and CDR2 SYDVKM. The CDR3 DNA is TGTGCCAGCAGCCCAATGGGACCGAGACCCCTTCGCGATGAGCAGTTCTTC. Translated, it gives CASSPMGPRPLRDEQFF.

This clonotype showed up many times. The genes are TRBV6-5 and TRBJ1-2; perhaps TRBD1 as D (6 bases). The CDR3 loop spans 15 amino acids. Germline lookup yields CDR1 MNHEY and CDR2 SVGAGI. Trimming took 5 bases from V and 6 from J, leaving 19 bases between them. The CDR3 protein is CASSTSTPGHDGYTF. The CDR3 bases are TGTGCCAGCAGTACATCCACCCCGGGACACGATGGCTACACCTTC.

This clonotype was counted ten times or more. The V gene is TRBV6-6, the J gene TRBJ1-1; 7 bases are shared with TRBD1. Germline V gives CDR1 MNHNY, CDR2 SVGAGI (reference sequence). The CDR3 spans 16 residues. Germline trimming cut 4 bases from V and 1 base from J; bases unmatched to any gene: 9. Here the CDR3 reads CASSWVTGTENTEAFF. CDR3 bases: TGTGCCAGCAGTTGGGTCACCGGGACAGAGAACACTGAAGCTTTCTTT.

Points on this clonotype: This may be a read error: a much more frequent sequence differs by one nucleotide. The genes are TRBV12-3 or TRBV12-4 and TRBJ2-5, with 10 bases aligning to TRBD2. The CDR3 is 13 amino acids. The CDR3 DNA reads TGTGCCAGCAGCCTAGCGGGAGAAGAGACCCCGTACTTC. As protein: CASSLAGEETPYF.

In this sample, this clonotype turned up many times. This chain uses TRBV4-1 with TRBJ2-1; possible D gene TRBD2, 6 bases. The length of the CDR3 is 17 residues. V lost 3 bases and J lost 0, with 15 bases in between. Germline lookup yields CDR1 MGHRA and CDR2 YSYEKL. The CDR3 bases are TGCGCCAGCAGCCACCCCGGGACTCCCAACTCCTACAATGAGCAGTTCTTC. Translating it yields CASSHPGTPNSYNEQFF.

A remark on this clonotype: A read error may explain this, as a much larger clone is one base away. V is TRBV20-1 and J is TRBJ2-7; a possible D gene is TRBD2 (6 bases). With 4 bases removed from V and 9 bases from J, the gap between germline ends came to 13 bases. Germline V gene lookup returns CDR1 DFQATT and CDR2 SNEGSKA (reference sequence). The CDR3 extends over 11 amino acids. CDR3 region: CSAMEGFGQYF. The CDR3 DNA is TGCAGTGCTATGGAGGGGTTCGGGCAGTACTTC.

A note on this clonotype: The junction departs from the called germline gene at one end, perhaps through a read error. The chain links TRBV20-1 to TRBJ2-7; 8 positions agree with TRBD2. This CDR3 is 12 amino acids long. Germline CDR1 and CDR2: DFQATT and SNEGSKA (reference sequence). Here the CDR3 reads CSGGRAGAERYF. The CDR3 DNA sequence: TGCAGTGGGGGAAGAGCGGGAGCCGAGCGGTACTTC.

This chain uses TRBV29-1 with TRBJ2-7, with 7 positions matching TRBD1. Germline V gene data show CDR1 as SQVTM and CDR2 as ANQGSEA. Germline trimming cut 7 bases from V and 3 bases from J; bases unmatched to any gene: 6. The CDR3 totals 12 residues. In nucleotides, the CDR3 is TGCAGCGCCGGGACAGTTGTCTACGAGCAGTACTTC. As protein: CSAGTVVYEQYF.

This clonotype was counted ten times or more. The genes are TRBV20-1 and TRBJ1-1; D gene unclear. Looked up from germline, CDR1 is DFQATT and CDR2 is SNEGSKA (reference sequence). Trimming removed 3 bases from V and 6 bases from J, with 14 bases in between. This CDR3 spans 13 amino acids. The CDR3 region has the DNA TGCAGTGCTAGGACGGTGGAGAAACCTGAAGCTTTCTTT. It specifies CSARTVEKPEAFF.

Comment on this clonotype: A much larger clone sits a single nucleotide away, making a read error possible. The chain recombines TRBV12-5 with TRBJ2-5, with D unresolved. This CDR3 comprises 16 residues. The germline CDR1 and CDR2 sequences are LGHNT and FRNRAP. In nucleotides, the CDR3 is TGTGCTAGTGGTTTCCTCCAACCCCAGTACCAAGAGACCCTGTACTTC. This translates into CASGFLQPQYQETLYF.

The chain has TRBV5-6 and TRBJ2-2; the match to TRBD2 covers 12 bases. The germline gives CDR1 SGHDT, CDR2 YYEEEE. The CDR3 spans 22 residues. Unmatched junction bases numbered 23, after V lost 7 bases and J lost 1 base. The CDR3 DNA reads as TGTGCCAGCCGGATAACAGGGACCGAATTTAAGACTAGCGGGAGGAACACCGGGGAGCTGTTTTTT. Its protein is CASRITGTEFKTSGRNTGELFF. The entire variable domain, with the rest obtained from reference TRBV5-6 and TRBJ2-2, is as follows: DAGVTQSPTHLIKTRGQQVTLRCSPKSGHDTVSWYQQALGQGPQFIFQYYEEEERQRGNFPDRFSGHQFPNYSSELNVNALLLGDSALYLCASRITGTEFKTSGRNTGELFFGEGSRLTVL.